This passage covers 17 T cell receptor beta chains from one sample sequenced in a study of T cells in women clearing cervical HPV infection. Only in-frame clones appear in the TCRdb table, and some are missing; sequencing was by immunoSEQ multiplex PCR. The sample table includes fewer than 35,000 clones. Sequencing was done on a sample of blood buffy coat. The receptor set was obtained from a woman aged 18 to 75 with a cervical HPV16 infection that either progressed to CIN3+ or cleared (not recorded which).

The part of the CDR3 DNA that was read is TGTGCCACGACCCCGGCGCAGGGAGGGGGCGAG. It encodes CATTPAQGGGE. In full, the CDR3 is CATTPAQGGGEQYF. The chain employs TRBV19 and TRBJ2-7, with a possible D match to TRBD2 (7 bases). Read coverage stops 3 residues before the CDR3 terminus; the germline J gene supplies the remainder. The germline V gene encodes CDR1 LNHDA and CDR2 SQIVND (reference sequence). This CDR3 has 14 residues. Trimming left V 10 bases short and J 6 bases short, with 22 bases between.

Points on this clone: From the germline J gene comes the end of the CDR3, since the read stops 3 residues before it. This chain links TRBV30 with TRBJ1-1, with D perhaps matching TRBD1 (5 bases). Between the trimmed V and J ends, which lost 0 bases and 4 bases, there was a span of 9 bases. Germline loops: CDR1 GTSNPN, CDR2 SVGIG (reference sequence). The CDR3 covers 13 residues. The CDR3 spells CAWSVQVGTEAFF. The sequenced CDR3 bases are TGTGCCTGGAGTGTACAGGTGGGCACTGAA.

Concerning this clone itself: The read comes to an end 3 residues before the CDR3 does, leaving the germline J gene to fill in the end. This sequence joins TRBV9 and TRBJ1-4, with 9 bases fitting TRBD1. CDR3 length: 14 residues. The V and J ends lost 3 bases and 5 bases, in that order; junction bases with no gene match: 2. Germline CDR1 SGDLS, CDR2 YYNGEE. CDR3 DNA, as far as it was read: TGTGCCAGCAGCGCCGGGACAGGGAATGAAAAA. This codes for CASSAGTGNEK. The full CDR3 protein reads CASSAGTGNEKLFF.

Concerning this clone itself: Compared with germline, one end of the junction differs, possibly owing to a read error. The CDR3 extends 3 residues past the end of the read, so its final part is completed from the germline J gene. This chain uses TRBV4-2 with TRBJ2-5; 9 bases align to TRBD1. Germline CDR1 LGHNA, CDR2 YNFKEQ. The CDR3 is 15 residues long. CDR3 sequence: CASSQVQGAGETQYF. The CDR3 bases that were read are TGCGCCAGCAGCCAGGTACAGGGGGCAGGAGAGACC.

With respect to this clone: The read terminates 3 residues before the CDR3 end, so the remaining end is supplied by the germline J gene. V gene TRBV7-2 combines with J gene TRBJ2-3; TRBD2 aligns across 10 bases. Germline-derived CDR1 and CDR2 are SGHTA and FQGNSA. Trimming removed 5 bases from V and 4 bases from J; junction bases left unmatched: 3. This CDR3 is built from 14 residues. The CDR3 is CASSPSGGADTQYF. The CDR3 bases that were read are TGTGCCAGCAGCCCTAGCGGGGGTGCAGATACG.

Details on this clone: Sequencing ends 3 residues short of the CDR3 end; the germline J gene provides the rest. The rearrangement links TRBV28 to TRBJ2-7; 10 positions agree with TRBD1. The CDR3 runs 15 residues. V dropped 4 bases and J dropped 2; count of bases not matched to a gene: 5. CDR1 and CDR2 from the germline V gene are MDHEN and SYDVKM. The sequenced part of the CDR3 DNA is TGTGCCAGCAGTTCGGACGACAGGGGGCCCTACGAG. It is translated as CASSSDDRGPYE. The complete CDR3 sequence is CASSSDDRGPYEQYF.

Comment on this clone: With the read ending 3 residues before the CDR3 end, the germline J gene is used to fill in that end. V and J are TRBV12-3 or TRBV12-4 and TRBJ1-6, with D unclear. Trimming removed 5 bases at V and 6 bases at J, with 8 bases between. The CDR3 is 13 residues long. The part of the CDR3 DNA that was read is TGTGCCAGCAGTAGACTTCTTAATTCACCC. As protein: CASSRLLNSP. The full-length CDR3 reads as CASSRLLNSPLHF.

The covered CDR3 bases are TGCAGTGCTTCTACTCCCGCGGGAGGGAAGTACGAG. It yields the protein CSASTPAGGKYE. The CDR3, in full, reads CSASTPAGGKYEQYF. J is TRBJ2-7 and V is TRBV20-1; 9 bases are shared with TRBD2. The CDR3 end falls 3 residues outside the read, so it is completed with the germline J gene. CDR3 length: 15 amino acids. Germline trimming cut 5 bases from V and 4 bases from J; bases unmatched to any gene: 12. CDR1 DFQATT and CDR2 SNEGSKA come from the germline V gene (reference sequence).

As to this clone: The read terminates 3 residues before the CDR3 end, so the remaining end is supplied by the germline J gene. The genes are TRBV20-1 and TRBJ2-3; D gene unclear. V gave up 4 bases and J gave up 2 bases, with 7 bases separating them. Germline loops: CDR1 DFQATT, CDR2 SNEGSKA (reference sequence). The CDR3 consists of 12 residues. The chain's CDR3 is CSAKADTDTQYF. The sequenced part of the CDR3 DNA is TGCAGTGCTAAGGCAGACACAGATACG.

Details on this clone: The read terminates 3 residues ahead of where the CDR3 ends, so the germline J gene completes it. The chain is built from TRBV7-9 and TRBJ2-5; TRBD1 might be the D (5 bases). The germline V gene encodes CDR1 SEHNR and CDR2 FQNEAQ (reference sequence). The CDR3 has 14 residues. Trimming left V 4 bases short and J 2 bases short, with 11 bases between. CDR3 in amino acids: CASSSTRGQETQYF. The part of the CDR3 DNA that was read is TGTGCCAGCAGCTCGACAAGGGGTCAAGAGACC.

The CDR3 DNA, read in part, is TGTGCCAGCAGCTTGTGGGCGGGGGAATCACCC. Its translation is CASSLWAGESP. The entire CDR3 protein is CASSLWAGESPLHF. This chain uses TRBV5-6 with TRBJ1-6; D perhaps matches TRBD1 (5 bases). Read coverage stops 3 residues before the CDR3 terminus; the germline J gene supplies the remainder. V lost 1 base and J 10 bases, leaving 12 bases between the germline ends. CDR1 SGHDT and CDR2 YYEEEE come from the germline V gene. The CDR3 totals 14 residues.

A word on this clone: Read data end 3 residues before the CDR3 end; the end is taken from the germline J gene. V is TRBV5-6 and J is TRBJ1-2, with D possibly TRBD1 on 6 matching bases. Looked up from germline, CDR1 is SGHDT and CDR2 is YYEEEE. V was clipped by 3 bases and J by 0 bases, with 9 bases between them. The CDR3 is made up of 14 amino acids. The CDR3 region is CASSWGPSNYGYTF. CDR3 bases read: TGTGCCAGCAGCTGGGGGCCCTCTAACTATGGC.

Concerning this clone itself: The read is 3 residues too short to cover the CDR3 end, so that end is filled in from the germline J gene. The V gene is TRBV30, the J gene TRBJ1-1; D uncertain. The CDR3 loop spans 13 amino acids. V lost 4 bases to trimming and J lost 0 bases, with 9 bases between them. CDR1 is GTSNPN, CDR2 SVGIG, per germline (reference sequence). CDR3 residues: CAWMREMNTEAFF. The part of the CDR3 DNA that was read is TGTGCCTGGATGCGGGAAATGAACACTGAA.

About this clone itself: The DNA ends 3 residues before the CDR3 does, and the rest of the CDR3 is filled in from the germline J gene. This sequence joins TRBV20-1 and TRBJ1-4; TRBD1 is a possible D gene (6 bases). Looked up from germline, CDR1 is DFQATT and CDR2 is SNEGSKA (reference sequence). The CDR3 runs 13 residues. V was trimmed by 7 bases and J by 7 bases, leaving 16 bases between them. CDR3: CSVRGAVGEKLFF. The DNA read from the CDR3 is TGCAGTGTCCGGGGGGCGGTTGGTGAAAAA.

Worth noting for this clone: The read gets to within 3 residues of the CDR3 end, and the germline J gene fills in the rest. The gene calls are TRBV6-2 or TRBV6-3 and TRBJ2-1; possible D gene TRBD1, 6 bases. V lost 5 bases and J 6 bases, leaving 14 bases between the germline ends. The germline V gene encodes CDR1 MNHEY and CDR2 SVGEGT. The CDR3 extends over 14 amino acids. CDR3 DNA (partial): TGTGCCAGCAGTCCCCGGGCACAGGGCAATGAG. Protein sequence: CASSPRAQGNE. The whole CDR3 reads CASSPRAQGNEQFF.

With regard to this clone: Sequencing ends 3 residues short of the CDR3 end; the germline J gene provides the rest. The J gene is TRBJ1-1, the V gene TRBV30; TRBD1 might be the D (5 bases). CDR3 length: 14 residues. The V end was cut by 3 bases, the J end by 5 bases, with 16 bases between. Germline V gene lookup returns CDR1 GTSNPN and CDR2 SVGIG (reference sequence). Partial CDR3 DNA: TGTGCCTGGAGCCCAACGATGGGGGGAACTGAA. Its translation is CAWSPTMGGTE. The whole CDR3 is CAWSPTMGGTEAFF.

As regards this clone: Read sequence stops 3 residues before the CDR3 end, and the germline J gene provides the missing end. V gene TRBV7-2 combines with J gene TRBJ2-7; no definite D call. The CDR3 length is 13 residues. Trimming removed 3 bases from V and 5 bases from J, with 11 bases in between. In germline, CDR1 is SGHTA, CDR2 FQGNSA. The sequenced CDR3 bases are TGTGCCAGCAGCTTCTCCGCTTCAGACGAG. This gives the protein CASSFSASDE. The CDR3 reads in full as CASSFSASDEQYF.